The subject of this entry is one T cell receptor (beta chain). The source of the sample is a study of blood T cell repertoires in COVID-19. Study overall: Acute and convalescent COVID-19 samples came from the United States, Italy and Spain. The cDNA or gDNA used as material had been derived from T cells, B-cell-depleted T cells, or PBMCs.

The CDR3 loop spans 12 amino acids. CDR1 is LGHDT, CDR2 YNNKEL, per germline (reference sequence). The germline V and J ends were trimmed by 6 bases and 4 bases, with 9 bases remaining between them. Per the original data handling: Reference gene primer amplification gave nucleated cell count estimates. Sequencing used immunoSEQ multiplex PCR; TCRdb keeps in-frame clones, though not all of them. V and J calls and clone size are copied from that table; D and trimming were computed from the DNA. This table has some 80,000 clones, more than 75% appearing once. One Seattle source followed patients from active infection through their disease course.

This rearrangement joins TRBV3-1 (or the pseudogene TRBV3-2) to TRBJ1-1, with D unresolved. The receptor comes from a man aged 60 to 69 with COVID-19, enrolled during active disease. The source material was peripheral blood. Here the CDR3 reads CASSGSGTEAFF. For the CDR3, the DNA is TGTGCCAGCAGTGGAAGCGGCACTGAAGCTTTCTTT.